Included here is one T cell receptor beta chain sequence, with context. Its specificity is unknown. This entry is derived from a study of OX40 agonist ivuxolimab in advanced cancers. Study-wide background: Three partial responders included one hepatocellular carcinoma patient and two cutaneous melanoma patients.

Points from the study as a whole: Clonal expansion from baseline to week 6 occurred in both CD4+ and CD8+ T cells.

The V end was cut by 0 bases, the J end by 0 bases, with 10 bases between. This CDR3 region has 16 residues. CDR1 and CDR2 from the germline V gene are LNHNV and YYDKDF (reference sequence). Drawing of blood for sampling happened at baseline, at cycle 4 day 1, and at cycle 7 day 1. Produced via immunoSEQ multiplex PCR; TCRdb's table is partial and in-frame only. The sample records 50,000 to 75,000 clones, just over 90% being singletons. The receptor comes from an adult with an advanced solid tumor such as melanoma, head and neck, liver or kidney cancer. Sample: CD4+ or CD8+ T cells sorted from blood, taken in a trial of the OX40 agonist ivuxolimab. The chain couples TRBV15 to TRBJ2-3, with no clear D. CDR3 in amino acids: CATSREILLSTDTQYF. The CDR3 DNA follows: TGTGCCACCAGCAGAGAAATTTTATTAAGCACAGATACGCAGTATTTT. Filled out from reference TRBV15 and TRBJ2-3, the complete variable domain reads DAMVIQNPRYQVTQFGKPVTLSCSQTLNHNVMYWYQQKSSQAPKLLFHYYDKDFNNEADTPDNFQSRRPNTSFCFLDIRSPGLGDTAMYLCATSREILLSTDTQYFGPGTRLTVL.